Presented here are 14 T cell receptor delta chains from one specimen sequenced in a study of γδ T cells in repeated Plasmodium falciparum infection. TCRdb re-processed the multiplex PCR reads using CATT. Of roughly 90,000 delta-chain clones listed, almost 1.5% are singletons. Bulk repertoires came from Vgamma9/Vdelta2+ or Vdelta2-negative gammadelta T cells flow-sorted from PBMC. Material for sequencing was gamma-delta T cells from blood. The receptors shown here come from a pool of human donors (malaria-infected and uninfected, not separated).

Notes on this clone: The translation of this DNA and the TCRdb protein of a much larger clone differ at residue 3, probably owing to a read error; the protein shown here is translated from the DNA. The chain is built from TRDV3 and TRDJ2; a weak D match, TRDD2 (9 bases). This CDR3 contains 19 residues. Trimming removed 5 bases at V and 2 bases at J, with 30 bases between. The germline gives CDR1 TVYSNPD, CDR2 GDNSRS (reference sequence). The CDR3 DNA sequence: TGTGCCCTCCTAGGCCTTCCTACGTCTTGGGGGATCTTGACAGCACAACTCTTCTTT. It codes for CALLGLPTSWGILTAQLFF.

By share, this clone counts as medium-sized (0.01 to 0.1%). The same CDR3 also results from other DNA sequences found in this sample. The rearrangement uses TRDV2 and TRDJ1, with TRDD3 as a possible D gene (6 bases). The V end lost 0 bases, the J end lost 2 bases, and 24 bases lay between the germline ends. Looked up from germline, CDR1 is GEAIGNYY and CDR2 is EKD. The CDR3 is 19 residues long. CDR3 bases: TGTGCCTGTGACACCTTATTCGGGGGGACGTCAGAGGGGACCGATAAACTCATCTTT. It is translated as CACDTLFGGTSEGTDKLIF.

This clone was observed a few times. For this DNA, TCRdb reports the protein of a much larger clone, which diverges at residue 3, most likely from a read error; the protein presented here is translated directly from the DNA. The CDR3 DNA reads as TGTGCTCCTGGGAACTGGAGCCGCGTACTGGAGGGGAACACCGATAAACTCATCTTT. Protein sequence: CAPGNWSRVLEGNTDKLIF. The chain uses TRDV1 and TRDJ1, with D possibly matching TRDD3 (5 bases). No J gene is reported in TCRdb; it was inferred here by comparing the DNA with germline. Germline CDR1 TSWWSYY, CDR2 QGS. This CDR3 has 19 residues.

This clone was found a few times. TCRdb records a much larger clone's protein for this DNA, with a difference at residue 10 that likely arises from a read error; the protein given is the translation of the DNA. The chain employs TRDV1 and TRDJ2; TRDD3 agrees at 8 bases. No J gene was available from TCRdb, and it was assigned here by a germline match of the DNA. The germline gives CDR1 TSWWSYY, CDR2 QGS. The CDR3 covers 19 residues. The junction had 16 bases not matched to a gene; V was cut back by 4 bases and J by 3 bases. The CDR3 DNA sequence: TGTGCTCTTGGGGTGCCGTGGGGCTACTCGGGGGATATGACAGCACAACTCTTCTTT. Translation: CALGVPWGYSGDMTAQLFF.

This clone was recorded many times. The amino acid sequence in TCRdb belongs to a much larger clone and departs from this DNA's translation at residue 12, likely a sequencing read error; the sequence shown is translated from the DNA. This chain connects TRDV2 to TRDJ2; 10 bases fit TRDD3. The J gene is absent in TCRdb and was assigned here via DNA matching to germline. The CDR3 contains 16 residues. Germline lookup yields CDR1 GEAIGNYY and CDR2 EKD. The CDR3 region has the DNA TGTGCCTGTGACACCGTGGGGGATACTTTGACACCACAACTCTTCTTT. It codes for CACDTVGDTLTPQLFF.

This clone was counted a few times. The translation of this DNA and the TCRdb protein of a much larger clone differ at residue 4, probably owing to a read error; the protein shown here is translated from the DNA. The chain carries TRDV2 and TRDJ1; 11 bases match TRDD3. The J gene is not listed in TCRdb, so it was assigned here from a DNA match to germline. From germline, CDR1 is GEAIGNYY and CDR2 EKD. The CDR3 totals 18 residues. The CDR3 loop reads CACGTLFGGGYGTDKLIF. For the CDR3, the DNA is TGTGCCTGTGGCACCCTATTTGGTGGGGGATACGGGACCGATAAACTCATCTTT.

A word on this clone: A clone one base away is much larger, so this may be a read error. Other DNA variants within this sample encode the same CDR3. This rearrangement joins TRDV1 to TRDJ1; D is perhaps TRDD3 (5 bases). CDR3 length: 13 amino acids. V lost 4 bases and J lost 11, with 17 bases in between. The V gene's germline CDR1 is TSWWSYY and CDR2 QGS. The chain's CDR3 is CALGGSSVGWLIF. DNA for the CDR3: TGTGCTCTTGGGGGGTCCTCCGTGGGATGGCTCATCTTT.

This clone was picked up a small number of times. The protein given by TCRdb reflects a much larger clone and differs at residue 17 from this DNA's translation, likely from a read error; the protein shown is the DNA's translation. This chain links TRDV1 with TRDJ1; TRDD3 aligns across 12 bases. Germline-derived CDR1 and CDR2 are TSWWSYY and QGS. The CDR3 length is 20 residues. CDR3 nucleotide sequence: TGTGCTCTTGGGGACCCCCCACCCACTGGGGGATACCTGTACACCGATAGACTCATCTTT. Encoded protein: CALGDPPPTGGYLYTDRLIF.

This clone has just a few counts. The TCRdb protein, from a much larger clone, departs from this DNA's translation at residue 8, likely by read error; the protein shown derives from the DNA. The chain employs TRDV2 and TRDJ1; 8 nucleotides agree with TRDD3. The J gene was not available in TCRdb and was assigned here by matching the DNA to germline segments. After removal of 6 bases from V and 0 bases from J, the junction contained 17 bases not matched to a gene. Germline assignment: CDR1 GEAIGNYY and CDR2 EKD. This CDR3 region has 18 residues. Here the CDR3 reads CACRPFSAGGLYTDKLIF. The CDR3 nucleotides are TGTGCCTGTCGTCCTTTTTCGGCTGGGGGACTTTACACCGATAAACTCATCTTT.

This clone has only a few counts. The likely explanation is a read error, given a far larger clone one base away. Different DNA sequences within this sample yield the same CDR3. J gene calling gave no result, while the V gene is TRDV1; TRDD3 reflects the table's D call only, with no check against the DNA. From germline, CDR1 is TSWWSYY and CDR2 QGS. The CDR3 consists of 19 residues. This CDR3 is CALGELRAGDKKYTDKLIF. CDR3 DNA: TGTGCTCTTGGGGAACTAAGGGCTGGGGATAAGAAGTACACCGATAAGCTCATCTTT.

This clone appeared many times. The chain recombines TRDV2 with TRDJ3; 10 positions match TRDD3. Germline CDR1 and CDR2: GEAIGNYY and EKD. The CDR3 length is 19 residues. The trim removed 0 bases at V and 3 bases at J, leaving 7 bases unmatched. CDR3 coding DNA: TGTGCCTGTGACACCGGAGAGTACTGGGGGATCTGGGACACCCGACAGATGTTTTTC. Its protein product is CACDTGEYWGIWDTRQMFF.

Worth noting for this clone: This probably arose from a read error, given a far larger clone one base away. Within the sample, other DNA sequences also encode this same CDR3. V is TRDV2 and J is TRDJ3; 10 positions agree with TRDD3. The J gene is not listed in TCRdb, so it was assigned here from a DNA match to germline. There are 21 residues in the CDR3. Germline assignment: CDR1 GEAIGNYY and CDR2 EKD. The CDR3 DNA sequence: TGTGCCTGTGACAAGTTGATGGGGGATACCAAAACGAACTGGGACACCCGGCAGATGTTTTTC. It translates to CACDKLMGDTKTNWDTRQMFF.

Sample share makes this clone medium-sized. This sample includes further DNA sequences coding for the same CDR3. The chain has TRDV1 and TRDJ1; no reliable D call. CDR1 and CDR2 from the germline V gene are TSWWSYY and QGS. The V end lost 0 bases, the J end lost 0 bases, and 20 bases lay between the germline ends. The CDR3 sequence is 19 residues long. The CDR3 nucleotides read TGTGCTCTTGGGGAACTAAGACCAGCCCGACCCTTGTACACCGATAAACTCATCTTT. Amino acids: CALGELRPARPLYTDKLIF.

This clone appeared a few times. TCRdb's entry gives the protein of a much larger clone, which mismatches this DNA's translation at residue 11, likely from a read error; the protein reported here is translated from the DNA. This chain links TRDV1 with TRDJ1; a weak D match, TRDD3 (5 bases). TCRdb offers no J gene call, so here the DNA was matched to germline to obtain one. CDR1 and CDR2 from the germline V gene are TSWWSYY and QGS. The CDR3 spans 19 residues. Between the trimmed V and J ends, which lost 5 bases and 0 bases, there was a span of 25 bases. The CDR3 nucleotides read TGTGCTCTTGGGTTGGGCCTCCCAATACTGGAACACTACACCGATAAACTCATCTTT. Residues: CALGLGLPILEHYTDKLIF.